The rows below give T cell receptor beta chains drawn from one sample of a study of OX40 agonist ivuxolimab in advanced cancers. The data were produced by immunoSEQ multiplex PCR, yet TCRdb's version contains in-frame clones alone and is incomplete. The table includes 55,000 to 70,000 clones, approximately 80% detected once. The sample in question was CD4+ or CD8+ T cells sorted from blood, obtained in a trial of the OX40 agonist ivuxolimab. Receptor source: an adult with an advanced solid tumor such as melanoma, head and neck, liver or kidney cancer. CDR3s include the opening cysteine and the closing phenylalanine or tryptophan. The order of the fields is D gene, J gene, V gene, clone size, CDR3 protein, CDR3 DNA. D genes are given only for firm matches. Clone size is stated in some rows and not others, as once, few, many or a class when expanded.

>TRBD1|TRBJ1-4|TRBV7-9|.
CASSLGDRQWEKLFF
TGTGCCAGCAGCTTAGGGGACAGACAATGGGAAAAACTGTTTTTT
>.|TRBJ2-5|TRBV11-1|.
CASSSKVRGIKETQYF
TGTGCCAGCAGCTCCAAGGTCAGGGGAATCAAAGAGACCCAGTACTTC
>.|TRBJ2-2|TRBV7-3|.
CASSPPSGELFF
TGTGCCAGCAGCCCGCCTTCCGGGGAGCTGTTTTTT
>TRBD1|TRBJ2-1|TRBV29-1|.
CSISDRGNEQFF
TGCAGCATTTCCGACAGGGGGAATGAGCAGTTCTTC
>.|TRBJ1-1|TRBV7-2|.
CASSLEMGTFF
TGTGCCAGCAGCTTAGAGATGGGAACTTTCTTT
>.|TRBJ1-2|TRBV6-1|.
CASKDVSGHGYTF
TGTGCCAGCAAGGACGTGTCAGGGCACGGCTACACCTTC
>.|TRBJ2-5|TRBV5-6|.
CASSLLGGETQYF
TGTGCCAGCAGCTTGCTTGGGGGTGAGACCCAGTACTTC
>TRBD2|TRBJ2-7|TRBV6-5|few
CASSYAGLGSYEQYF
TGTGCCAGCAGTTACGCGGGACTAGGGTCCTACGAGCAGTACTTC
>.|TRBJ1-2|TRBV6-1|once
CASSAQLGGGRSPPYGYTF
TGTGCCAGCAGTGCCCAACTAGGAGGGGGAAGGAGCCCACCCTATGGCTACACCTTC
>TRBD1|TRBJ1-5|TRBV19|.
CASTPDRASLQPQHF
TGTGCCAGTACCCCGGACAGGGCCTCGCTTCAGCCCCAGCATTTT
>.|TRBJ2-5|TRBV18|.
CATARGAGETQYF
TGTGCCACCGCACGGGGCGCGGGGGAGACCCAGTACTTC
>.|TRBJ2-7|TRBV7-2|.
CASSNGPSYEQYF
TGTGCCAGCAGTAACGGCCCTTCCTACGAGCAGTACTTC